The 7 T cell receptor beta chains given below trace back to one sample, sequenced in a study of naive and memory T cell subsets. Ligated cDNA underwent four rounds of PCR with nested alpha and beta constant region primers and SP2. A single record per CDR3 protein comes from TCRdb applying MiXCR to the UMI-ligation and nested PCR reads. The table lists more than 30,000 distinct CDR3 sequences, roughly 9.6% of them singletons, with 3.9% in the top ten. Treatment of the sample: skin biopsy from PPD injection site in Mantoux-positive individual. An oligonucleotide containing a UMI was ligated to the 3' end of TCR cDNA. This material consisted of skin, taken from a tuberculin skin test site. These receptors were obtained from an adult in good health.

This clonotype was counted ten times or more. The chain has TRBV5-6 and TRBJ1-4; no clear D gene. The CDR3 totals 14 residues. The V end lost 4 bases, the J end lost 8 bases, and 15 bases lay between the germline ends. CDR1 and CDR2 from the germline V gene are SGHDT and YYEEEE. CDR3 loop: CASSHSRLGEKLFF. CDR3 nucleotide sequence: TGTGCCAGCAGCCACTCCCGGTTAGGAGAAAAACTGTTTTTT.

This clonotype was counted ten times or more. J is TRBJ1-5 and V is TRBV6-5; TRBD1 is a possible D gene (5 bases). Germline V CDR1 and CDR2: MNHEY, SVGAGI. The CDR3 runs to 15 residues. The V and J ends lost 6 bases and 0 bases respectively, with 12 bases between them. CDR3 sequence reads: CASSAGVYSNQPQHF. CDR3 coding DNA: TGTGCCAGCAGCGCGGGGGTTTATAGCAATCAGCCCCAGCATTTT.

This clonotype has at least ten counts. The chain is built from TRBV3-1 and TRBJ1-5; 10 bases fit TRBD1. CDR1 is LGHDT, CDR2 YNNKEL, per germline (reference sequence). V gave up 0 bases and J gave up 2 bases; unmatched junction bases: 4. The CDR3 extends over 17 amino acids. The CDR3 spells CASSQDRGTGGNQPQHF. CDR3 nucleotide sequence: TGTGCCAGCAGCCAAGACCGCGGGACAGGGGGCAATCAGCCCCAGCATTTT.

This clonotype was found many times. CDR3 region: CASSLSGWVQETQYF. For the CDR3, the DNA is TGTGCCAGCAGTTTATCGGGGTGGGTCCAAGAGACCCAGTACTTC. The rearrangement joins TRBV27 to TRBJ2-5; no firm D call. The CDR3 is 15 amino acids. Trimming removed 0 bases from V and 1 base from J, with 9 bases in between. Looked up from germline, CDR1 is MNHEY and CDR2 is SMNVEV (reference sequence).

This clonotype was seen only a few times. In DNA form, the CDR3 reads TGCAGTGCGGGTGACTATCGCTCCTACAATGAGCAGTTCTTC. This translates into CSAGDYRSYNEQFF. V gene TRBV20-1 combines with J gene TRBJ2-1; D is possibly TRBD2 (5 bases). This CDR3 has 14 residues. Per germline, CDR1 DFQATT and CDR2 SNEGSKA (reference sequence). The V end lost 6 bases, the J end lost 0 bases, and 12 bases lay between the germline ends.

At least ten counts were recorded for this clonotype. The J gene is TRBJ2-7, the V gene TRBV14, with D perhaps matching TRBD1 or TRBD2 (5 bases each). Germline values: CDR1 SGHDN, CDR2 FVKESK. Between the trimmed V and J ends, which lost 3 bases and 5 bases, there was a span of 20 bases. This CDR3 contains 16 residues. The CDR3 region is CASSHRDQSRRNEQYF. For the CDR3, the DNA is TGTGCCAGCAGCCACCGGGACCAATCCCGGAGGAACGAGCAGTACTTC. The variable domain in full, with the rest retrieved from reference TRBV14 and TRBJ2-7, is EAGVTQFPSHSVIEKGQTVTLRCDPISGHDNLYWYRRVMGKEIKFLLHFVKESKQDESGMPNNRFLAERTGGTYSTLKVQPAELEDSGVYFCASSHRDQSRRNEQYFGPGTRLTVT.

This clonotype was seen a few times. V is TRBV18 and J is TRBJ2-1, with TRBD2 identical over 7 bases. This CDR3 spans 15 amino acids. Trimming removed 0 bases from V and 5 bases from J; junction bases left unmatched: 4. Germline CDR1 reads KGHSH; CDR2 reads LQKENI. CDR3 residues: CASSPPQRGDNEQFF. CDR3 nucleotides: TGTGCCAGCTCACCACCCCAGCGGGGTGACAATGAGCAGTTCTTC.